A single sample is the source of the 3 T cell receptor beta chains below, sequenced in a study of human T cells and chemical hapten exposure. TCRdb passed the RACE reads through MiXCR, listing each CDR3 protein once. The sample lists approximately 370,000 distinct CDR3 sequences; 4.5% to 5.5% were seen once. As to time point: pre-sensitization, week 0. Treatment denoted: therapeutic diphenylcyclopropenone sensitization with weekly scalp DPC. This material consisted of whole blood, taken in connection with sensitization to the hapten diphenylcyclopropenone (DPC). All receptors come from a woman under 30 with alopecia areata. Some clones in this sample may be carry-over from other donors' samples.

The J gene is TRBJ1-5, the V gene TRBV6-2 or TRBV6-3; no definite D call. The germline V gene has CDR1 MNHEY and CDR2 SVGEGT. This CDR3 has 13 residues. Trimming removed 10 bases at V and 0 bases at J, with 10 bases between. CDR3 protein: CAIGRYSNQPQHF. In DNA, the CDR3 is TGTGCCATAGGGCGTTATAGCAATCAGCCCCAGCATTTT.

This clonotype came up many times. This chain joins TRBV6-5 and TRBJ2-3; 9 bases are a match to TRBD1. This CDR3 region has 15 residues. V gave up 6 bases and J gave up 2 bases; unmatched junction bases: 6. Germline values: CDR1 MNHEY, CDR2 SVGAGI. CDR3 in amino acids: CASSRGQGLTDTQYF. The CDR3 DNA reads as TGTGCCAGCAGCCGTGGACAGGGGCTCACAGATACGCAGTATTTT.

Many counts were recorded for this clonotype. The gene calls are TRBV20-1 and TRBJ2-3; a possible D gene is TRBD2 (6 bases). This CDR3 spans 13 amino acids. V was pared by 1 base and J by 1 base, with 6 bases between. The germline V gene has CDR1 DFQATT and CDR2 SNEGSKA (reference sequence). The CDR3 loop is CSARASGTDTQYF. The CDR3 DNA follows: TGCAGTGCTAGAGCTAGCGGCACAGATACGCAGTATTTT.